The rows below give T cell receptor beta chains drawn from one sample of a study of T cell repertoires and Cas9 in healthy adults. Repertoires were generated with immunoSEQ multiplex PCR, while TCRdb's copy carries only in-frame clones and drops some. The sample has around 20,000 clones; about 92% are singletons. Material: CD4+ effector T cells (CD127+, CD25-, CD137-, CD154-) from PBMCs; culture status not recorded. Receptors originate from a human donor in good health. Both conserved end residues are part of each CDR3.

J	V	CDR3
TRBJ1-1	TRBV29-1	CSGTGVMNTEAFF
TRBJ1-2	TRBV20-1	CSATENYGYTF
TRBJ2-5	TRBV6-5	CASRPSASQETQYF
TRBJ2-3	TRBV19	CASSTGGPDTQYF
TRBJ2-1	TRBV5-1	CASSWAGTSGSYNEQFF
TRBJ2-3	TRBV7-9	CASSLAGGNTDTQYF
TRBJ1-1	TRBV5-1	CASTLDSNTEAFF
TRBJ1-4	TRBV2	CASSEGAATNEKLFF
TRBJ2-1	TRBV19	CASSHYEQFF
TRBJ1-4	TRBV7-9	CASSEGATNEKLFF
TRBJ2-4	TRBV6-6	CASSYSLGLLVF
TRBJ1-1	TRBV11-3	CASSAPRNTEAFF
TRBJ1-2	TRBV5-1	CASSLGQNYGYTF
TRBJ1-6	TRBV9	CASSDDRGNSPLHF
TRBJ2-7	TRBV10-1	CASSDDTRDGGEQYF